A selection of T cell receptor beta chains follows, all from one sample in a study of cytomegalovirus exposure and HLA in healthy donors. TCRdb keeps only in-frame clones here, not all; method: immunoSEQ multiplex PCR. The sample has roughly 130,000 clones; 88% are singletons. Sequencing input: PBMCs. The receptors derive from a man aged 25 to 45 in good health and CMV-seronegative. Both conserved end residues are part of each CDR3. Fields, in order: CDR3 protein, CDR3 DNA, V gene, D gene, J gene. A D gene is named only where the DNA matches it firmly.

CDR3: CASSSGTANEKLFF
DNA: TGTGCCAGCAGCTCCGGGACAGCTAATGAAAAACTGTTTTTT
V: TRBV5-4
D: TRBD1
J: TRBJ1-4

CDR3: CASSPRGLTDTQYF
DNA: TGTGCCAGCAGCCCGCGTGGACTGACAGATACGCAGTATTTT
V: TRBV9
D: -
J: TRBJ2-3

CDR3: CASTGNGQGAGEQYF
DNA: TGTGCCAGCACCGGAAATGGACAGGGGGCGGGAGAGCAGTACTTC
V: TRBV2
D: TRBD1
J: TRBJ2-7

CDR3: CASQGLYEQYF
DNA: TGTGCCAGCCAGGGACTTTACGAGCAGTACTTC
V: TRBV27
D: -
J: TRBJ2-7

CDR3: CASTYGSTPTDTEAFF
DNA: TGCGCCAGTACGTACGGGTCCACCCCGACTGACACTGAAGCTTTCTTT
V: TRBV5-1
D: -
J: TRBJ1-1

CDR3: CASSQEWREALDEQFF
DNA: TGCGCCAGCAGCCAAGAGTGGCGGGAGGCCCTTGATGAGCAGTTCTTC
V: TRBV4-1
D: TRBD2
J: TRBJ2-1

CDR3: CATSRGGQGETGANVLTF
DNA: TGTGCCACCAGCAGAGGGGGACAGGGAGAAACTGGGGCCAACGTCCTGACTTTC
V: TRBV15
D: TRBD1
J: TRBJ2-6

CDR3: CAISESTTVNQPQHF
DNA: TGTGCCATCAGTGAGTCGACGACAGTGAACCAGCCCCAGCATTTT
V: TRBV10-3
D: -
J: TRBJ1-5

CDR3: CASIRRTLWKQPQHF
DNA: TGTGCCTCGATAAGGAGGACCCTCTGGAAACAGCCCCAGCATTTT
V: TRBV30
D: -
J: TRBJ1-5

CDR3: CASSLVNSNYGYTF
DNA: TGTGCCAGCAGCTTAGTTAACAGTAACTATGGCTACACCTTC
V: TRBV7-9
D: -
J: TRBJ1-2